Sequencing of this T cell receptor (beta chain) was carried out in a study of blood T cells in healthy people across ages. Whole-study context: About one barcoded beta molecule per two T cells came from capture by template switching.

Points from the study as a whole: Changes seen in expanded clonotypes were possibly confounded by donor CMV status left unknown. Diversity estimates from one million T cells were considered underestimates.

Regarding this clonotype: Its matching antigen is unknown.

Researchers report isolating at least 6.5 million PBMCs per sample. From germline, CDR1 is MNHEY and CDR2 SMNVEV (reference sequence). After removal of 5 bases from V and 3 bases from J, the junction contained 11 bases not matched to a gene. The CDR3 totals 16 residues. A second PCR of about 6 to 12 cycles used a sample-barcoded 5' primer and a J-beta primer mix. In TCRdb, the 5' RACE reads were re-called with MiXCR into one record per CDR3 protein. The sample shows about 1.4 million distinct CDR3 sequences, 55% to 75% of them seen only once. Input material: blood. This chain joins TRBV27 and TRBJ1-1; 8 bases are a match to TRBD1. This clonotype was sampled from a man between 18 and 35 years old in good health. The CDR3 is CASSMDRVSEDTEAFF. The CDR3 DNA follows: TGTGCCAGCAGTATGGACAGGGTCTCTGAGGACACTGAAGCTTTCTTT.